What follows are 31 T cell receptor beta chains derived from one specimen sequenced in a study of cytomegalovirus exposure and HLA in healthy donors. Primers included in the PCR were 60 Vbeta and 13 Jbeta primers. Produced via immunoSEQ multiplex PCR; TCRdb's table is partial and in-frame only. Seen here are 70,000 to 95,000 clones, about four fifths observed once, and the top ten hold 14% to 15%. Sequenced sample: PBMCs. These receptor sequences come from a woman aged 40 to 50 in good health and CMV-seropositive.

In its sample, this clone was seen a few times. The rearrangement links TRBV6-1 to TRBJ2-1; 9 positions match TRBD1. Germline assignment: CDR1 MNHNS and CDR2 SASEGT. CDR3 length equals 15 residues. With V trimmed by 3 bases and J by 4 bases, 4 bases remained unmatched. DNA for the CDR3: TGTGCCAGCAGTGAGACAGGGGGAAGGTACAATGAGCAGTTCTTC. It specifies CASSETGGRYNEQFF.

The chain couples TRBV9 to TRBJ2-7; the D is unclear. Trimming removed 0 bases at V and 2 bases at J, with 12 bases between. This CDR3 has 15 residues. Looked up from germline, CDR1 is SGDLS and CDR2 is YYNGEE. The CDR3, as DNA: TGTGCCAGCAGCGTAGGCCACACCAAGACCTACGAGCAGTACTTC. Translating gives CASSVGHTKTYEQYF.

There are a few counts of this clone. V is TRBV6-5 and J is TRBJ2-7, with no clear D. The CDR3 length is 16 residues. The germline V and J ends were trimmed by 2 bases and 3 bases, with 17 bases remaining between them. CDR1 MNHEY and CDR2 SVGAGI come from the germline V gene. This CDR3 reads CASSYRLVSLNYEQYF. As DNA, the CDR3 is TGTGCCAGCAGTTACCGTCTAGTGTCCCTCAACTACGAGCAGTACTTC.

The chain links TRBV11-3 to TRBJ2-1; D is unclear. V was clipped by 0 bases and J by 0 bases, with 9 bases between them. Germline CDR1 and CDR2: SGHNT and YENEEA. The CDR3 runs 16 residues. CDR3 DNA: TGTGCCAGCAGCTTAGATAGTGCTAGCTCCTACAATGAGCAGTTCTTC. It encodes CASSLDSASSYNEQFF.

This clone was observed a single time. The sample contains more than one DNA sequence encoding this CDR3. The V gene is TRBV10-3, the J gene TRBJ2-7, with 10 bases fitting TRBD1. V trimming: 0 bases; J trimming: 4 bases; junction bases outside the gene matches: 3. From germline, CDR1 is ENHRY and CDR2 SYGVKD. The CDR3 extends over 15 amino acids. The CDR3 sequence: CAISESGQGGYEQYF. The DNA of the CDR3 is TGTGCCATCAGTGAGTCCGGACAGGGGGGGTACGAGCAGTACTTC.

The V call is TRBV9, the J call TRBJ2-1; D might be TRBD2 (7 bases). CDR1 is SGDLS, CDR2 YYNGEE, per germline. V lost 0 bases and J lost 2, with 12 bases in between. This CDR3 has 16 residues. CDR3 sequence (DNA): TGTGCCAGCAGCGTAGCACCGGGGGGCACCTACAATGAGCAGTTCTTC. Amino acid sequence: CASSVAPGGTYNEQFF.

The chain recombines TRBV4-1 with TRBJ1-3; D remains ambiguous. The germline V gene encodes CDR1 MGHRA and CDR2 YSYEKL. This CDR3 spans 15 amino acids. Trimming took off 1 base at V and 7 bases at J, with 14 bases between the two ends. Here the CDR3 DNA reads TGCGCCAGCAGCCAAGGAACGGAGGTGTGGAACACCATATATTTT. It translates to CASSQGTEVWNTIYF.

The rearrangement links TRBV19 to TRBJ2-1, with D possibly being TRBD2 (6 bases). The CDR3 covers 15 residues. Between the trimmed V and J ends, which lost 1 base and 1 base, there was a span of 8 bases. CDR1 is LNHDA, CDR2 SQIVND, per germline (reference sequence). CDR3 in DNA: TGTGCCAGTAGTATAGGTGGGGGGTCCTACAATGAGCAGTTCTTC. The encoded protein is CASSIGGGSYNEQFF.

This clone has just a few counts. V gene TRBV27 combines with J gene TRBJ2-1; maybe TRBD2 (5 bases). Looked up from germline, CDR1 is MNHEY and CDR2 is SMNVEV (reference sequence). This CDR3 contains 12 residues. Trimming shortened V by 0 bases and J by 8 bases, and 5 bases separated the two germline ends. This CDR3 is CASSLSGDEQFF. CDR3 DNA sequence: TGTGCCAGCAGTTTATCGGGAGATGAGCAGTTCTTC.

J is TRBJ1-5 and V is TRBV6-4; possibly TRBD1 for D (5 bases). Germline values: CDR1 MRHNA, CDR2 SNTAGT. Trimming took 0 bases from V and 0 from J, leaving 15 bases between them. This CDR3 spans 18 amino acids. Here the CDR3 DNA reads TGTGCCAGCAGTGACTCATTCCAGGGCTGTCATAGCAATCAGCCCCAGCATTTT. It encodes CASSDSFQGCHSNQPQHF.

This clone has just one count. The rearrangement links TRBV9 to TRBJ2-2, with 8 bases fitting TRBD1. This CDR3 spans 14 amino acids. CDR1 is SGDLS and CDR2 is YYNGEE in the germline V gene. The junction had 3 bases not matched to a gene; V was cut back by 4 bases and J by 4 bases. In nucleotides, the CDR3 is TGTGCCAGCAGCCGACAGGGGAGCACCGGGGAGCTGTTTTTT. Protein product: CASSRQGSTGELFF.

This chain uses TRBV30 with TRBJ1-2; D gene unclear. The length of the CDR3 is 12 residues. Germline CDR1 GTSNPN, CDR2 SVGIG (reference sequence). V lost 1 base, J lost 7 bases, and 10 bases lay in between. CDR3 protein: CAWSASFGGYTF. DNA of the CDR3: TGTGCCTGGAGTGCGAGTTTCGGTGGCTACACCTTC.

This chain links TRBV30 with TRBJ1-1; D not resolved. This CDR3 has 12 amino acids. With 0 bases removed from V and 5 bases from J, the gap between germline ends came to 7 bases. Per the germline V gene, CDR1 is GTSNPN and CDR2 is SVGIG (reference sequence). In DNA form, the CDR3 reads TGTGCCTGGAGTGTACGGGTAACTGAAGCTTTCTTT. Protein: CAWSVRVTEAFF. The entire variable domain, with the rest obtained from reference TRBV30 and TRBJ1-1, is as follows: SQTIHQWPATLVQPVGSPLSLECTVEGTSNPNLYWYRQAAGRGLQLLFYSVGIGQISSEVPQNLSASRPQDRQFILSSKKLLLSDSGFYLCAWSVRVTEAFFGQGTRLTVV.

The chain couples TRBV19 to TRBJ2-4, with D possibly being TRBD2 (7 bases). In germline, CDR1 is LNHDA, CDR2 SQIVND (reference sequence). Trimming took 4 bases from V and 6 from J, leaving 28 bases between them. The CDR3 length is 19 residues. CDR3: CASSNLGGSTGGSLNIQYF. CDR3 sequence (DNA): TGTGCCAGTAGTAATTTAGGGGGTTCCACCGGGGGGTCATTAAACATTCAGTACTTC.

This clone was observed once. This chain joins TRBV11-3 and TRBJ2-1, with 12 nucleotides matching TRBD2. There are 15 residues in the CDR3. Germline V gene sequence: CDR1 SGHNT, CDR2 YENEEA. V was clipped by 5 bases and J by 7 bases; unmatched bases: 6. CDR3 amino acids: CASSRRTSGTNEQFF. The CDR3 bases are TGTGCCAGCAGCCGTAGGACTAGCGGGACTAATGAGCAGTTCTTC.

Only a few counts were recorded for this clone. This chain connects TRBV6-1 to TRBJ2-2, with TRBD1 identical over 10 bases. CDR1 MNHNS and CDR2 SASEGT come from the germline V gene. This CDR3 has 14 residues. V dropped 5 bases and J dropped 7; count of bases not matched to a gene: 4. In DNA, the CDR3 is TGTGCCAGCAGTTGGACAGGGGGAATCGGGGAGCTGTTTTTT. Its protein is CASSWTGGIGELFF.

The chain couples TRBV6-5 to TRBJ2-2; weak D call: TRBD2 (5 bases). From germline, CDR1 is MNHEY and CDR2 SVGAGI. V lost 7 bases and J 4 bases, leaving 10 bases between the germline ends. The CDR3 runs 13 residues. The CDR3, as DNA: TGTGCCAGCATCGGGGATCGCACCGGGGAGCTGTTTTTT. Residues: CASIGDRTGELFF.

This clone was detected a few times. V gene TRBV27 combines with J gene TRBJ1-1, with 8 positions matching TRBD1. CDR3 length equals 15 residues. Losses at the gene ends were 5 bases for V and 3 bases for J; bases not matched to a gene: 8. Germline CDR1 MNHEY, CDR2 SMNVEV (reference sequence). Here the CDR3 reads CASSTDGQGYTEAFF. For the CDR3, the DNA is TGTGCCAGCAGTACCGATGGACAGGGATACACTGAAGCTTTCTTT.

In DNA, the CDR3 is TGCGCCAGCAGCCAAGACAAGGGCAGGGGGTACGAGCAGTACTTC. Amino acids: CASSQDKGRGYEQYF. This chain uses TRBV4-1 with TRBJ2-7; 7 bases map to TRBD1. From germline, CDR1 is MGHRA and CDR2 YSYEKL. V lost 0 bases to trimming and J lost 4 bases; unmatched junction nucleotides: 6. This CDR3 has 15 amino acids.

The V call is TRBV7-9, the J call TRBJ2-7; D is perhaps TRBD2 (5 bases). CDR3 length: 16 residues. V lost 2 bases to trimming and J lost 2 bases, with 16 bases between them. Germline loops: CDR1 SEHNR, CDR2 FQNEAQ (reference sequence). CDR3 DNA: TGTGCCAGCAGCTTAATCCGTCGAAGCGGACCCTACGAGCAGTACTTC. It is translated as CASSLIRRSGPYEQYF.

In nucleotides, the CDR3 is TGTGCCAGACAAAGACAGGGTGTTTACAATGAGCAGTTCTTC. Residues: CARQRQGVYNEQFF. V usage is TRBV2 and J usage is TRBJ2-1, with TRBD1 identical over 7 bases. The V and J ends lost 9 bases and 4 bases, in that order; junction bases with no gene match: 9. The CDR3 is 14 residues long. CDR1 and CDR2 from the germline V gene are SNHLY and FYNNEI. The variable domain in full, completed from reference TRBV2 and TRBJ2-1, reads EPEVTQTPSHQVTQMGQEVILRCVPISNHLYFYWYRQILGQKVEFLVSFYNNEISEKSEIFDDQFSVERPDGSNFTLKIRSTKLEDSAMYFCARQRQGVYNEQFFGPGTRLTVL.

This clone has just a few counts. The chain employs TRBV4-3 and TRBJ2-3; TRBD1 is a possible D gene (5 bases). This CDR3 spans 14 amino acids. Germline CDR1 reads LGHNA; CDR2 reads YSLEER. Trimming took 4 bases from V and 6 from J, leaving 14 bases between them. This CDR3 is CASSPRGAGDTQYF. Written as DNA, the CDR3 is TGCGCCAGCAGCCCAAGGGGTGCTGGGGATACGCAGTATTTT.

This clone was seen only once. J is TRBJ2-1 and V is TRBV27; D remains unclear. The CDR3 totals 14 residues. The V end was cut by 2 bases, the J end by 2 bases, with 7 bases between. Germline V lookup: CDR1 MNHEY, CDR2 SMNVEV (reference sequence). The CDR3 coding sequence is TGTGCCAGCAGTTTACCGGGTCCCTACAATGAGCAGTTCTTC. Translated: CASSLPGPYNEQFF.

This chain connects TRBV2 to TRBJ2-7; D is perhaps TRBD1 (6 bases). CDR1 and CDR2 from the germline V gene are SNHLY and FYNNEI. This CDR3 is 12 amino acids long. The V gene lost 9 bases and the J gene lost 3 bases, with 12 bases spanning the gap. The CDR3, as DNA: TGTGCCAGTTACAGGGTGGGCTACGAGCAGTACTTC. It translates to CASYRVGYEQYF.

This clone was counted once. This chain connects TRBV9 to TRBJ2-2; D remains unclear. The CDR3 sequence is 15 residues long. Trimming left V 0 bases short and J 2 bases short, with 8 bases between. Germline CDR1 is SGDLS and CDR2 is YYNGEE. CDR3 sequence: CASSVGSSNTGELFF. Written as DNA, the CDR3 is TGTGCCAGCAGCGTAGGGAGTTCTAACACCGGGGAGCTGTTTTTT. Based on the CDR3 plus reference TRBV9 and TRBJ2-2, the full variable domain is DSGVTQTPKHLITATGQRVTLRCSPRSGDLSVYWYQQSLDQGLQFLIQYYNGEERAKGNILERFSAQQFPDLHSELNLSSLELGDSALYFCASSVGSSNTGELFFGEGSRLTVL.

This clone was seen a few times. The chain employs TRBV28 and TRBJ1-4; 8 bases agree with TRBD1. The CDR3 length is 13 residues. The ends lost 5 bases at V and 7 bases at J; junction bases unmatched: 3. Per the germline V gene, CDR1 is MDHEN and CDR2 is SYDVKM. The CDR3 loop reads CASSRDRREKLFF. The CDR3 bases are TGTGCCAGCAGTCGGGACAGGCGTGAAAAACTGTTTTTT.

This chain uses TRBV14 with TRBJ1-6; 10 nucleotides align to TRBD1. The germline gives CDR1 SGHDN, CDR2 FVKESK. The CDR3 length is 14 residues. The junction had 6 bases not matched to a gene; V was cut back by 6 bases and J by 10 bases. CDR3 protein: CASSWGQGFSPLHF. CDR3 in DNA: TGTGCCAGCAGTTGGGGACAGGGGTTCTCACCCCTCCACTTT. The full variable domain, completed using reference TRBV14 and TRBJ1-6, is EAGVTQFPSHSVIEKGQTVTLRCDPISGHDNLYWYRRVMGKEIKFLLHFVKESKQDESGMPNNRFLAERTGGTYSTLKVQPAELEDSGVYFCASSWGQGFSPLHFGNGTRLTVT.

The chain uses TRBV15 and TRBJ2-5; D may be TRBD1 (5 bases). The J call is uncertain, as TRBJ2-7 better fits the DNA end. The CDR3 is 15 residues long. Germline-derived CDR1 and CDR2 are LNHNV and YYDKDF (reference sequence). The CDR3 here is CATSRDPTAIDEQYF. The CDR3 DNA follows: TGTGCCACCAGCAGAGACCCGACAGCTATCGACGAGCAGTACTTC.

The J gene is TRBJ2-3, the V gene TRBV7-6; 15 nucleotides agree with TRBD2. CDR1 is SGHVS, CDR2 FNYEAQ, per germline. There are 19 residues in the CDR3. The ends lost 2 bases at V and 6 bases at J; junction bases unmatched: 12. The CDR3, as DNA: TGTGCCAGCAGCTTAAAACCAGCGGGACTAGCGGGGGGACGGGATACGCAGTATTTT. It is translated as CASSLKPAGLAGGRDTQYF.

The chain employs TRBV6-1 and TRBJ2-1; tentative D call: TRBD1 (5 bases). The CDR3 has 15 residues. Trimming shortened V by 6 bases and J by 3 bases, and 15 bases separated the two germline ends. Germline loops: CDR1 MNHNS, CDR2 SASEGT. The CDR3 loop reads CASSSMAGNYNEQFF. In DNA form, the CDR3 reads TGTGCCAGCAGCTCCATGGCAGGGAACTACAATGAGCAGTTCTTC.

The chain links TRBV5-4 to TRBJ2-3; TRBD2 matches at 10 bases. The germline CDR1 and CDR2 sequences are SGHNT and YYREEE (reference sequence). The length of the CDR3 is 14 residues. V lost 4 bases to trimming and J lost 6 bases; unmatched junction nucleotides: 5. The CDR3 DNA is TGTGCCAGCAGCCCCGGACTAGCGGAGGATACGCAGTATTTT. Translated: CASSPGLAEDTQYF.